This T cell receptor (beta chain) was recorded in a study of T cell responses to AZD1222 COVID-19 vaccine (dated by TCRdb to about 2021). With respect to the entire study: A total of approximately 240 trial participants underwent TCR sequencing, of whom about 200 had received two doses of AZD1222 and approximately 25 had received two doses of the MenACWY control vaccine. Trial participants were enrolled by age into subgroups of 18-55, 56-69 and 70-plus years, and about 150, 27 and 61 TCR-sequenced participants, respectively, were included in these subgroups.

V is shortened by 1 base, J by 7 bases, and the region joining them spans 13 bases. CDR1 and CDR2, per the germline V gene (reference sequence), are LGHDT and YNNKEL. Taken from cysteine to phenylalanine, the CDR3 has 14 residues. Only CDR3 DNA remains: 42 bases, in frame from the first base. Details on this clone: Its antigen specificity is not known. No per-base quality is available; no much larger clone lies one base away.

What the research found in general, with its limitations: Participants were mostly white British, with more females than males. The authors suggested clonal diversity may have been underestimated. A significant rise in spike-specific TCR breadth and depth was observed after two AZD1222 doses relative to day 0 and relative to MenACWY recipients. Because no day 14 peak-response samples were available, the repertoires could be characterized only after the peak T cell response. Reportedly, close to half of the unique spike-specific TCRs recognized epitopes lying outside the regions that are mutated in the B.1.351 and B.1.1.7 variants. Only five or six AZD1222 recipients were SARS-CoV-2 seropositive at baseline, limiting conclusions about previously exposed vaccinees. In the small 56-69-year group, the increase in depth fell short of significance, most likely because of low power. The whole spike protein was spanned by vaccine-associated CD4 TCRs, and dominant responses were seen in regions 160-218 and 743-854.

The sample's time point label, decoded: about 28 days (+/-7) after the second vaccine dose. AZD1222 recipients given second doses at about 4 weeks or at about 12 weeks were pooled, since spike-specific TCR depth and breadth were not found to differ between the two schedules. Vaccinee samples were obtained from the UK trials COV001 and COV002, which included a single-blind randomized controlled phase 2/3 trial of AZD1222 (ChAdOx1 nCoV-19) in healthy adults. For TCRbeta chain sequencing, PBMC samples from trial participants were taken at day 0 and at day 28 after the second dose. The CDR3 regions of human TCRbeta chains were analyzed by immunosequencing. On the authors' methods: Repertoire TCRs were checked for matches against a reference library of SARS-CoV-2-specific TCRs that had been generated using the MIRA antigen-specificity platform. Breadth was defined as the fraction of unique TCRs that were SARS-CoV-2-associated, and depth was defined as the fraction of total T cells that were SARS-CoV-2-associated. Using the MIRA data, each spike-specific TCR was assigned both to the spike region to which the TCR was reactive and to a CD4 or CD8 class. Log10-transformed breadth and depth values were compared by one-way ANOVA with Sidak's multiple comparisons tests. TCRdb carries this immuneACCESS record with in-frame sequences only. Its versions omit some clonotypes, under half of them owing to an unresolved V gene in the studies checked, with the rest unexplained. The V and J calls and clone size are taken from that table; D and trimming were inferred from the DNA. Recorded for this sample are under 200,000 clones; roughly 89% of them occurred a single time. Jointly, the top ten make up approximately 0.97% of the sample.

This sequence originates from an adult who received the AZD1222 COVID-19 vaccine. The starting material was peripheral blood, obtained 28 days after the second AZD1222 dose. The V gene is TRBV3-1 (or the pseudogene TRBV3-2) and the J gene is TRBJ1-1; a confident D gene designation cannot be given. The CDR3 protein: CASSQAGEINEAFF. The DNA sequence is given as TGTGCCAGCAGCCAAGCTGGGGAAATCAATGAAGCTTTCTTT.